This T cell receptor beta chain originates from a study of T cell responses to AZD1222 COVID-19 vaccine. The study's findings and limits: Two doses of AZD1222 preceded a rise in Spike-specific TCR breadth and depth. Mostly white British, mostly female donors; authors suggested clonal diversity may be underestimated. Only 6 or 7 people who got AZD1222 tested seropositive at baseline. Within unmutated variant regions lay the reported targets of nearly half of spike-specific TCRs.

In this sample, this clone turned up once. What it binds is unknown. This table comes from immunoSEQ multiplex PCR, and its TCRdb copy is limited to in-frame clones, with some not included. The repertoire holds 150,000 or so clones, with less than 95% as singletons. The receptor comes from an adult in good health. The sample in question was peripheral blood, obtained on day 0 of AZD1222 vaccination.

Written as DNA, the CDR3 is TGTGCCAGCAGTACGACAGGGACAGTTGAGACCCAGTACTTC. It codes for CASSTTGTVETQYF. This rearrangement joins TRBV28 to TRBJ2-5, with TRBD1 matching 7 bases. This CDR3 comprises 14 residues. The trim removed 5 bases at V and 5 bases at J, leaving 8 bases unmatched. CDR1 MDHEN and CDR2 SYDVKM come from the germline V gene.